What follows describes a single TCR beta chain. Under the authors' procedure: Reference gene primer amplification yielded estimated nucleated cell counts. Method: immunoSEQ multiplex PCR; TCRdb's copy keeps in-frame clones and lacks some. D and trimming were read from the DNA, whereas the V and J calls and clone size are those reported in that table. The table lists some 490,000 clones, roughly 85% of them singletons. The sample originates from a study of blood T cell repertoires in COVID-19. About the study: The study drew acute and convalescent COVID-19 samples from the United States, Italy and Spain. PBMCs, B-cell-depleted T cells, or T cells were the source of the cDNA or gDNA that made up the material.

CDR1 and CDR2 from the germline V gene are MNHEY and SVGEGT. The CDR3 has 16 residues. After removal of 6 bases from V and 0 bases from J, the junction contained 9 bases not matched to a gene. The TCR was taken from a human donor in a cohort sampled during active COVID-19. Specimen: peripheral blood. The V call is TRBV6-2 or TRBV6-3, the J call TRBJ1-1, with TRBD1 matching 8 bases. CDR3 nucleotide sequence: TGTGCCAGCAGCCACACCCCGGACAGGGTGAACACTGAAGCTTTCTTT. It encodes CASSHTPDRVNTEAFF.